The table lists the clone carrying this TCR beta chain with a count of one. Its antigen is unidentified. The length of the CDR3 is 14 residues. The trim removed 8 bases at V and 3 bases at J, leaving 9 bases unmatched. CDR1 and CDR2 from the germline V gene are MDHEN and SYDVKM. The sample originates from a study of T cell responses to AZD1222 COVID-19 vaccine. Study findings and constraints: The peak T cell response came first, and repertoires were sampled only after it. Dominant at 160-218 and 743-854, vaccine-associated CD4 TCRs also spanned spike. Females made up more of the donors, who were largely white British, and clonal diversity may have come out too low. Only a handful of AZD1222 recipients tested seropositive at baseline.

The table came from immunoSEQ multiplex PCR; TCRdb's copy has only in-frame clones and leaves some out. Of about 84,000 clones listed, nearly 90% are singletons. The material was peripheral blood, obtained on day 0 of AZD1222 vaccination. The TCR originated in an adult in good health. The chain links TRBV28 to TRBJ1-2, with 7 bases lining up with TRBD1. CDR3 sequence (DNA): TGTGCCAGCGTTCGGGACAGAGGGTACTATGGCTACACCTTC. This sequence encodes CASVRDRGYYGYTF.